Presented here are 15 T cell receptor beta chains from one specimen sequenced in a study of blood T cell repertoires in COVID-19. Repertoires were generated with immunoSEQ multiplex PCR, while TCRdb's copy carries only in-frame clones and drops some. The sample lists about 430,000 clones, about 88% occurring once. The sample comprised PBMCs or T cells enriched from blood (not recorded which). The receptors were gathered from a woman aged 18-29 years who had been exposed to COVID-19.

The J gene is TRBJ2-1, the V gene TRBV3-1 (or the pseudogene TRBV3-2); the match to TRBD1 covers 9 bases. The germline gives CDR1 LGHDT, CDR2 YNNKEL (reference sequence). CDR3 length equals 17 residues. J lost 2 bases, V lost 0 bases, and 5 bases had no gene match. This CDR3 reads CASSQERRTGAYNEQFF. The CDR3 DNA reads as TGTGCCAGCAGCCAAGAAAGAAGGACAGGGGCCTACAATGAGCAGTTCTTC.

This chain uses TRBV28 with TRBJ1-3; D remains ambiguous. V was trimmed by 1 base and J by 0 bases, leaving 16 bases between them. The CDR3 is made up of 18 amino acids. Germline V gene lookup returns CDR1 MDHEN and CDR2 SYDVKM. The CDR3 DNA follows: TGTGCCAGCAGTTTATCGCAGGCCATACTTCTCTCTGGAAACACCATATATTTT. Amino acids: CASSLSQAILLSGNTIYF.

The chain has TRBV6-5 and TRBJ2-7, with 9 bases matching TRBD1. The junction had 7 bases not matched to a gene; V was cut back by 6 bases and J by 1 base. The CDR3 covers 15 residues. CDR1 and CDR2 (germline): MNHEY, SVGAGI. The CDR3 sequence: CASSGGQGRSYEQYF. In DNA form, the CDR3 reads TGTGCCAGCAGCGGGGGACAGGGCCGATCCTACGAGCAGTACTTC.

The gene calls are TRBV5-6 and TRBJ1-4; perhaps TRBD1 as D (5 bases). Looked up from germline, CDR1 is SGHDT and CDR2 is YYEEEE. The CDR3 has 14 amino acids. V was cut by 1 base and J by 11 bases, with 15 bases left in between. Here the CDR3 reads CASSLKGSLRKLFF. In nucleotides, the CDR3 is TGTGCCAGCAGCTTGAAGGGGTCCCTGAGGAAACTGTTTTTT. Full variable domain (rest looked up from reference TRBV5-6 and TRBJ1-4): DAGVTQSPTHLIKTRGQQVTLRCSPKSGHDTVSWYQQALGQGPQFIFQYYEEEERQRGNFPDRFSGHQFPNYSSELNVNALLLGDSALYLCASSLKGSLRKLFFGSGTQLSVL.

In the case of this clone: The sample has other DNA sequences that encode this CDR3 too. The chain couples TRBV6-1 to TRBJ1-2; TRBD1 agrees at 8 bases. Unmatched junction bases numbered 2, after V lost 2 bases and J lost 0 bases. CDR1 is MNHNS and CDR2 is SASEGT in the germline V gene. The CDR3 totals 15 residues. The CDR3: CASSEWTGPNYGYTF. CDR3 coding DNA: TGTGCCAGCAGTGAATGGACAGGGCCTAACTATGGCTACACCTTC.

This clone was picked up one time. The chain has TRBV24-1 and TRBJ2-3; 12 nucleotides line up with TRBD2. Germline CDR1 reads KGHDR; CDR2 reads SFDVKD. V lost 0 bases and J lost 0; bases outside the gene matches: 6. The CDR3 has 19 residues. Here the CDR3 DNA reads TGTGCCACCAGTGATTTGGATACCGGGACTAGCGGGAGCACAGATACGCAGTATTTT. Amino acid sequence: CATSDLDTGTSGSTDTQYF.

The CDR3 region is CASSQGLQVKAFF. CDR3 coding DNA: TGCGCCAGCAGCCAAGGGCTGCAGGTTAAAGCTTTCTTT. The chain has TRBV4-1 and TRBJ1-1, with no clear D. This CDR3 comprises 13 residues. Germline V lookup: CDR1 MGHRA, CDR2 YSYEKL. V was cut by 1 base and J by 9 bases, with 12 bases left in between.

The chain joins TRBV6-5 to TRBJ1-2; D possibly corresponds to TRBD1 (5 bases). The V and J ends lost 10 bases and 3 bases respectively, with 15 bases between them. Germline V CDR1 and CDR2: MNHEY, SVGAGI. The CDR3 consists of 13 residues. CDR3 sequence: CATWGVDYYGYTF. CDR3 coding DNA: TGTGCCACCTGGGGGGTAGATTACTATGGCTACACCTTC.

The V gene is TRBV6-5, the J gene TRBJ1-4, with D uncertain. Trimming removed 5 bases at V and 0 bases at J, with 7 bases between. This CDR3 region has 14 residues. Germline V gene data show CDR1 as MNHEY and CDR2 as SVGAGI. CDR3 amino acids: CASSTAPTNEKLFF. For the CDR3, the DNA is TGTGCCAGCAGTACAGCACCAACTAATGAAAAACTGTTTTTT.

CDR3 sequence reads: CASSSGTGVDTEAFF. CDR3 in DNA: TGTGCCAGCAGTTCCGGGACAGGGGTGGACACTGAAGCTTTCTTT. The V call is TRBV28, the J call TRBJ1-1; 10 bases are shared with TRBD1. Germline V gene data show CDR1 as MDHEN and CDR2 as SYDVKM. There are 15 residues in the CDR3. V lost 4 bases and J lost 3; bases outside the gene matches: 5.

The genes are TRBV18 and TRBJ1-3; D remains unclear. The CDR3 runs to 15 residues. CDR1 is KGHSH, CDR2 LQKENI, per germline. V shed 6 bases and J shed 0 bases, with 12 bases lying between them. This CDR3 reads CASSPAGSSGNTIYF. The CDR3 DNA follows: TGTGCCAGCTCGCCAGCGGGGAGCTCTGGAAACACCATATATTTT.

The chain links TRBV6-5 to TRBJ2-3, with TRBD2 identical over 8 bases. The CDR3 totals 12 residues. In germline, CDR1 is MNHEY, CDR2 SVGAGI. CDR3: CAGAGGINTQYF. CDR3 nucleotide sequence: TGTGCAGGGGCGGGGGGCATAAATACGCAGTATTTT.

This CDR3 is CASSSTGTTYEQYF. The CDR3 nucleotides are TGTGCCAGTAGTTCTACCGGGACTACTTACGAGCAGTACTTC. J is TRBJ2-7 and V is TRBV19; TRBD2 matches at 7 bases. The CDR3 loop spans 14 amino acids. From germline, CDR1 is LNHDA and CDR2 SQIVND (reference sequence). The V segment lost 5 bases and the J segment 4 bases; nucleotides outside the gene matches: 8.

J is TRBJ2-2 and V is TRBV28, with TRBD1 as a possible D gene (5 bases). V lost 3 bases, J lost 6 bases, and 11 bases lay in between. This CDR3 has 14 residues. Germline CDR1 reads MDHEN; CDR2 reads SYDVKM. DNA for the CDR3: TGTGCCAGCAGTTTCTACGACAGCGCCGGGGAGCTGTTTTTT. The encoded protein is CASSFYDSAGELFF. Complete variable domain (other parts from reference TRBV28 and TRBJ2-2): DVKVTQSSRYLVKRTGEKVFLECVQDMDHENMFWYRQDPGLGLRLIYFSYDVKMKEKGDIPEGYSVSREKKERFSLILESASTNQTSMYLCASSFYDSAGELFFGEGSRLTVL.

The V call is TRBV7-3, the J call TRBJ2-1, with D perhaps matching TRBD2 (6 bases). Germline CDR1 and CDR2: SGHTA and FQGTGA. The CDR3 runs to 13 residues. V lost 3 bases to trimming and J lost 9 bases, with 12 bases between them. CDR3 bases: TGTGCCAGCAGCTTTGGAGGGGTAGGTGAGCAGTTCTTC. Protein: CASSFGGVGEQFF. Supplemented by reference TRBV7-3 and TRBJ2-1, the full variable domain reads GAGVSQTPSNKVTEKGKYVELRCDPISGHTALYWYRQSLGQGPEFLIYFQGTGAADDSGLPNDRFFAVRPEGSVSTLKIQRTERGDSAVYLCASSFGGVGEQFFGPGTRLTVL.